These T cell receptor beta chains were read from a single sample in a study of T cell responses to AZD1222 COVID-19 vaccine. TCRdb's copy holds only in-frame clones and misses some; the assay was immunoSEQ multiplex PCR. The table has more than 150,000 clones, 85% to 95% seen once. This material consisted of peripheral blood, taken on day 0 of AZD1222 vaccination. Receptors were obtained from an adult in good health. Both conserved end residues are part of each CDR3. For some rows the clone size is stated as once, few or many, or as a class when expanded; others skip it.

TRBV5-8	TRBJ1-2	.	CASSLSLEFYGYTF
TRBV18	TRBJ1-2	.	CASSPGTPQANYGYTF
TRBV11-2	TRBJ1-6	.	CASSVGSPLHF
TRBV19	TRBJ1-1	.	CASRGSGAFF
TRBV3-1/TRBV3-2	TRBJ2-3	.	CASSQGLAGIRTDTQYF
TRBV25-1	TRBJ2-1	.	CASRDGTYNEQFF
TRBV20-1	TRBJ2-7	.	CSATHYEQYF
TRBV27	TRBJ2-1	.	CASRALAGGRHEQFF
TRBV6-5	TRBJ1-1	few	CATSDSEHAEAFF
TRBV28	TRBJ1-1	few	CASKDGQGASTEAFF
TRBV5-8	TRBJ2-2	.	CASSLRFTGELFF
TRBV12-5	TRBJ1-1	.	CASGLEQRLNTEAFF
TRBV18	TRBJ2-2	.	CASSPQGAPRNTGELFF
TRBV18	TRBJ1-3	.	CASSLTGTGVGNTIYF
TRBV27	TRBJ2-6	.	CASSTRGAGANVLTF
TRBV4-1	TRBJ1-1	.	CASGAPGNMNTEAFF
TRBV28	TRBJ2-5	.	CASTVPGQFKYF
TRBV30	TRBJ1-2	.	CAWMGLGAEGYTF
TRBV12-3/TRBV12-4	TRBJ1-1	.	CASRAGERTEAFF